The clone carrying this T cell receptor beta chain was detected a few times. What it binds is unknown. The primer mix had 60 Vbeta and 13 Jbeta primers. The method was immunoSEQ multiplex PCR; TCRdb's version includes in-frame clones alone and lacks a portion of them. The table lists about 140,000 clones, about 79% of them singletons. These data originate in a study of cytomegalovirus exposure and HLA in healthy donors. Overall study findings and caveats: Sequencing artifact likely explains a cluster of highly shared sequence variants. Presence/absence results assume similar sequencing depth per donor, which may not hold. The investigators catalogued some 160 TCR beta chains as cytomegalovirus-associated. In a later analysis, a genetic analysis reported fewer productive-TCR N-insertions in an Asian-associated ancestry cluster than the cohort average.

Trimming removed 1 base at V and 8 bases at J, with 12 bases between. Per germline, CDR1 SGHDT and CDR2 YYEEEE. CDR3 length: 13 residues. V and J are TRBV5-6 and TRBJ1-1; D gene uncertain. Material for sequencing was PBMCs. The TCR was taken from a male donor in good health and CMV-seronegative. DNA of the CDR3: TGTGCCAGCAGCTTGTGGAGCCTACTAGAAGCTTTCTTT. Translated: CASSLWSLLEAFF.